Following are 21 T cell receptor beta chains from one sample sequenced in a study of blood T cell repertoires in COVID-19. The protocol was immunoSEQ multiplex PCR, while the TCRdb copy is restricted to in-frame clones and leaves out a portion. The sample contains around 430,000 clones, around 87% of which appear only once. Sequencing was carried out using PBMCs or T cells enriched from blood (not recorded which). These TCRs come from a woman in her forties or fifties who had recovered from COVID-19.

This sequence joins TRBV18 and TRBJ2-7; no clear D. The ends were cut back, 2 bases at V and 1 base at J, with 9 bases in the middle. Germline-derived CDR1 and CDR2 are KGHSH and LQKENI. This CDR3 region has 14 residues. CDR3 coding DNA: TGTGCCAGCTCACCAATAGGCAGGTCCTACGAGCAGTACTTC. It yields the protein CASSPIGRSYEQYF. The whole variable domain, remainder taken from reference TRBV18 and TRBJ2-7, is NAGVMQNPRHLVRRRGQEARLRCSPMKGHSHVYWYRQLPEEGLKFMVYLQKENIIDESGMPKERFSAEFPKEGPSILRIQQVVRGDSAAYFCASSPIGRSYEQYFGPGTRLTVT.

The chain carries TRBV27 and TRBJ1-3; a weak D match, TRBD1 (6 bases). The CDR3 is made up of 17 amino acids. Per the germline V gene, CDR1 is MNHEY and CDR2 is SMNVEV (reference sequence). V lost 5 bases, J lost 0 bases, and 17 bases lay in between. The CDR3 region has the DNA TGTGCCAGCAGTCCCACCGGGACACCTTACTCTGGAAACACCATATATTTT. This sequence encodes CASSPTGTPYSGNTIYF.

The chain links TRBV5-1 to TRBJ2-2, with 7 bases aligning to TRBD1. CDR1 is SGHRS, CDR2 YFSETQ, per germline. The V segment lost 4 bases and the J segment 4 bases; nucleotides outside the gene matches: 4. This CDR3 region has 14 residues. The CDR3 DNA sequence: TGCGCCAGCAGCCCGACAGGGTCCACCGGGGAGCTGTTTTTT. Amino acid sequence: CASSPTGSTGELFF. Based on the CDR3 plus reference TRBV5-1 and TRBJ2-2, the full variable domain is KAGVTQTPRYLIKTRGQQVTLSCSPISGHRSVSWYQQTPGQGLQFLFEYFSETQRNKGNFPGRFSGRQFSNSRSEMNVSTLELGDSALYLCASSPTGSTGELFFGEGSRLTVL.

This chain links TRBV7-2 with TRBJ2-7; no clear D gene. CDR3 length: 13 amino acids. Germline V CDR1 and CDR2: SGHTA, FQGNSA. V lost 5 bases, J lost 4 bases, and 12 bases lay in between. The CDR3, as DNA: TGTGCCAGCAGCCCATCACCCCGGTACGAGCAGTACTTC. Encoded protein: CASSPSPRYEQYF.

CDR3 bases: TGTGCCAGCTCCATGGCAGGCAGGGGGAAAGCTGAAGCTTTCTTT. It codes for CASSMAGRGKAEAFF. The chain carries TRBV18 and TRBJ1-1; the match to TRBD1 covers 7 bases. J was trimmed by 6 bases and V by 6 bases; bases with no gene match: 13. The CDR3 length is 15 residues. From germline, CDR1 is KGHSH and CDR2 LQKENI.

This clone occurred once. As the CDR3 is not closed by the conserved phenylalanine or tryptophan, this likely results from a read error. No DNA is shown, since the ends of the CDR3 on it are uncertain; the CDR3 is the one TCRdb lists. This chain links TRBV3-1 (or the pseudogene TRBV3-2) with TRBJ1-2. Looked up from germline, CDR1 is LGHDT and CDR2 is YNNKEL (reference sequence). 14 amino acids form the CDR3, both terminal residues included. CDR3 region: CASSPNTLRGPHAL.

CDR3 sequence reads: CASSQEPGQGLPNYGYTF. CDR3 DNA: TGCGCCAGCAGCCAAGAGCCGGGACAGGGATTACCTAACTATGGCTACACCTTC. The V and J genes are TRBV4-1 and TRBJ1-2; 9 bases agree with TRBD1. This CDR3 has 18 amino acids. The V gene's germline CDR1 is MGHRA and CDR2 YSYEKL. After removal of 0 bases from V and 0 bases from J, the junction contained 8 bases not matched to a gene.

V gene TRBV29-1 combines with J gene TRBJ1-1; D is undetermined. V dropped 8 bases and J dropped 2 bases, with 12 bases sitting between them. Per the germline V gene, CDR1 is SQVTM and CDR2 is ANQGSEA. The CDR3 extends over 12 amino acids. CDR3 residues: CSSKTANTEAFF. CDR3 bases: TGCAGCTCCAAAACAGCTAACACTGAAGCTTTCTTT.

J is TRBJ1-2 and V is TRBV3-1 (or the pseudogene TRBV3-2); 9 positions agree with TRBD1. V trimming: 0 bases; J trimming: 8 bases; junction bases outside the gene matches: 10. Germline assignment: CDR1 LGHDT and CDR2 YNNKEL (reference sequence). This CDR3 comprises 16 residues. The CDR3 DNA sequence: TGTGCCAGCAGCCAAGAACTCCGGGACAGGGCTAAAGGCTACACCTTC. It yields the protein CASSQELRDRAKGYTF.

V and J are TRBV7-9 and TRBJ2-1, with TRBD2 matching over 7 bases. CDR1 is SEHNR and CDR2 is FQNEAQ in the germline V gene (reference sequence). The CDR3 sequence is 15 residues long. The ends lost 6 bases at V and 7 bases at J; junction bases unmatched: 12. The CDR3 spells CASSSPWGGLNEQFF. The CDR3 DNA reads TGTGCCAGCAGTAGTCCTTGGGGGGGTTTGAATGAGCAGTTCTTC.

This clone was detected only once. The rearrangement uses TRBV4-3 and TRBJ1-2; TRBD1 aligns across 7 bases. CDR1 and CDR2 (germline): LGHNA, YSLEER. The CDR3 is made up of 17 amino acids. V shed 3 bases and J 3 bases; nucleotides not matched to a gene: 13. The CDR3 bases are TGCGCCAGCAGCCACCGCATTAACAGGGGAGGCTACTATGGCTACACCTTC. Protein: CASSHRINRGGYYGYTF.

The sample holds one count of this clone. V and J are TRBV9 and TRBJ2-2; weak D call: TRBD1 (5 bases). Between the trimmed V and J ends, which lost 0 bases and 4 bases, there was a span of 7 bases. Germline CDR1 reads SGDLS; CDR2 reads YYNGEE. CDR3 length: 14 amino acids. The CDR3, as DNA: TGTGCCAGCAGCGTAGCAGGGCGCACCGGGGAGCTGTTTTTT. Amino acids: CASSVAGRTGELFF.

The chain carries TRBV7-9 and TRBJ2-1; the D is unclear. Germline lookup yields CDR1 SEHNR and CDR2 FQNEAQ (reference sequence). V lost 2 bases and J lost 4, with 6 bases in between. This CDR3 has 13 amino acids. The CDR3 sequence is CASSLWAYNEQFF. CDR3 coding DNA: TGTGCCAGCAGCTTATGGGCTTACAATGAGCAGTTCTTC.

The rearrangement links TRBV7-8 to TRBJ2-7; possibly TRBD1 for D (8 bases). Between the trimmed V and J ends, which lost 5 bases and 5 bases, there was a span of 16 bases. CDR1 is SGHVS and CDR2 is FQNEAQ in the germline V gene. This CDR3 has 14 amino acids. CDR3 in DNA: TGTGCCAGCAGCGCTACAGGGGGGGGGCACGAGCAGTACTTC. The encoded protein is CASSATGGGHEQYF.

This clone was seen only once. V and J are TRBV4-1 and TRBJ1-3; TRBD1 might be the D (5 bases). Trimming shortened V by 1 base and J by 0 bases, and 10 bases separated the two germline ends. The germline CDR1 and CDR2 sequences are MGHRA and YSYEKL. The CDR3 length is 16 residues. As DNA, the CDR3 is TGCGCCAGCAGCCAAGTCGGCGGGACCTCTGGAAACACCATATATTTT. It is translated as CASSQVGGTSGNTIYF.

The chain combines TRBV6-4 with TRBJ1-1, with 10 bases that match TRBD1. The CDR3 has 16 residues. V trimming: 6 bases; J trimming: 5 bases; junction bases outside the gene matches: 12. Looked up from germline, CDR1 is MRHNA and CDR2 is SNTAGT. The CDR3 sequence is CASSPSVRDRGTEAFF. The DNA of the CDR3 is TGTGCCAGCAGCCCAAGCGTTAGGGACAGGGGAACTGAAGCTTTCTTT.

V gene TRBV6-5 combines with J gene TRBJ2-7, with 9 nucleotides matching TRBD2. This CDR3 region has 15 residues. Germline assignment: CDR1 MNHEY and CDR2 SVGAGI. V dropped 6 bases and J dropped 0; count of bases not matched to a gene: 6. The CDR3 coding sequence is TGTGCCAGCAGGGCCCTAGCGGGGAGCTCCTACGAGCAGTACTTC. This translates into CASRALAGSSYEQYF.

The gene calls are TRBV6-2 or TRBV6-3 and TRBJ1-2; D call uncertain. The CDR3 is made up of 14 amino acids. Trimming stripped 6 bases from V and 1 base from J, with 12 bases between. Germline CDR1 MNHEY, CDR2 SVGEGT. CDR3 sequence: CASSSRLDNYGYTF. The CDR3 DNA reads TGTGCCAGCAGCTCCAGGTTGGATAACTATGGCTACACCTTC.

This rearrangement joins TRBV7-3 to TRBJ1-1; 8 nucleotides line up with TRBD1. The CDR3 runs 14 residues. Unmatched junction bases numbered 5, after V lost 5 bases and J lost 3 bases. Germline CDR1 is SGHTA and CDR2 is FQGTGA. The CDR3 DNA sequence: TGTGCCAGCAGCCAGGACAGGGAGGACACTGAAGCTTTCTTT. Translation gives CASSQDREDTEAFF.

A single count supports this clone. The CDR3: CASSFSGQPQHF. The DNA for the CDR3 is TGTGCCAGCTCTTTCTCGGGGCAGCCCCAGCATTTT. This rearrangement joins TRBV18 to TRBJ1-5; D is ambiguous. The CDR3 is 12 residues long. Deletions cut 6 bases from V and 7 bases from J, with 10 bases between. Germline CDR1 reads KGHSH; CDR2 reads LQKENI.

The chain is built from TRBV3-1 (or the pseudogene TRBV3-2) and TRBJ1-6, with TRBD1 as a possible D gene (6 bases). Germline V gives CDR1 LGHDT, CDR2 YNNKEL (reference sequence). V was clipped by 4 bases and J by 6 bases, with 22 bases between them. The CDR3 sequence is 18 residues long. In DNA form, the CDR3 reads TGTGCCAGCAGCCCCACCCTATTTAGGACAGACCTTAATTCACCCCTCCACTTT. It is translated as CASSPTLFRTDLNSPLHF.